A single sample gave rise to the 31 T cell receptor beta chains below, sequenced in a study of shared clonotypes between healthy human individuals. Sequenced by immunoSEQ multiplex PCR; TCRdb stores in-frame clones only, minus some. The sample shows approximately 600,000 clones, roughly 95% of them seen only once. Naive CD8 cells comprised CD45RO-negative, CCR7-positively selected cells, excluding terminally differentiated effector memory CD45RA+ cells. The sample taken for sequencing was naive CD8+ T cells sorted from blood. Receptors originate from a woman aged 25 to 45 in good health.

V is TRBV6-6 and J is TRBJ1-5; D is uncertain. The length of the CDR3 is 15 residues. V dropped 0 bases and J dropped 2 bases, with 8 bases sitting between them. CDR1 and CDR2 (germline): MNHNY, SVGAGI (reference sequence). CDR3 DNA sequence: TGTGCCAGCAGTTACTCGGCCGGGGGCAATCAGCCCCAGCATTTT. Its translation is CASSYSAGGNQPQHF.

V is TRBV11-2 and J is TRBJ2-7; D possibly corresponds to TRBD1 (5 bases). This CDR3 comprises 13 residues. The V end was cut by 5 bases, the J end by 2 bases, with 10 bases between. Germline assignment: CDR1 SGHAT and CDR2 FQNNGV. The CDR3 sequence: CASSQGQPYEQYF. The CDR3 DNA sequence: TGTGCCAGCAGCCAGGGCCAGCCCTACGAGCAGTACTTC.

A single count supports this clone. V usage is TRBV29-1 and J usage is TRBJ2-3; D gene uncertain. The V gene lost 3 bases and the J gene lost 0 bases, with 13 bases spanning the gap. CDR1 is SQVTM, CDR2 ANQGSEA, per germline. The CDR3 has 15 residues. The CDR3, as DNA: TGCAGCGTTGAGACGGCGGACGATAGCACAGATACGCAGTATTTT. Amino acids: CSVETADDSTDTQYF.

The V gene is TRBV7-9, the J gene TRBJ1-5, with TRBD1 as a possible D gene (6 bases). V lost 5 bases to trimming and J lost 6 bases, with 14 bases between them. The germline V gene encodes CDR1 SEHNR and CDR2 FQNEAQ (reference sequence). CDR3 length equals 14 residues. This CDR3 reads CASSTGQGIQPQHF. Written as DNA, the CDR3 is TGTGCCAGCAGCACCGGGCAGGGGATTCAGCCCCAGCATTTT.

CDR3 sequence (DNA): TGTGCCAGCAGAGCAGACTCCTACAATGAGCAGTTCTTC. It translates to CASRADSYNEQFF. This sequence joins TRBV7-9 and TRBJ2-1; D not resolved. The CDR3 runs 13 residues. Germline lookup yields CDR1 SEHNR and CDR2 FQNEAQ (reference sequence). V was trimmed by 6 bases and J by 0 bases, leaving 6 bases between them.

There are a few counts of this clone. The chain combines TRBV6-1 with TRBJ2-7, with 8 bases identical to TRBD2. The ends lost 4 bases at V and 4 bases at J; junction bases unmatched: 12. This CDR3 is 16 amino acids long. Per germline, CDR1 MNHNS and CDR2 SASEGT. In DNA, the CDR3 is TGTGCCAGCAGTGCTCTGAGCGGGAGAGGGCCTTACGAGCAGTACTTC. Translated, it gives CASSALSGRGPYEQYF.

The chain combines TRBV28 with TRBJ2-5; D is uncertain. Germline V CDR1 and CDR2: MDHEN, SYDVKM. Trimming removed 6 bases from V and 11 bases from J, with 22 bases in between. The CDR3 consists of 14 residues. CDR3 sequence (DNA): TGTGCCAGCAGCCCCGGGCCTACCCTGGTGGAGCAGTACTTC. Its protein product is CASSPGPTLVEQYF.

J is TRBJ2-7 and V is TRBV5-1, with D perhaps matching TRBD1 or TRBD2 (5 bases each). V lost 8 bases and J lost 2, with 11 bases in between. Germline CDR1 and CDR2: SGHRS and YFSETQ. The CDR3 has 12 amino acids. CDR3 sequence reads: CASGDGAYEQYF. CDR3 in DNA: TGCGCCAGTGGGGACGGAGCCTACGAGCAGTACTTC. The full variable domain, in which reference TRBV5-1 and TRBJ2-7 provide the parts outside the CDR3, is KAGVTQTPRYLIKTRGQQVTLSCSPISGHRSVSWYQQTPGQGLQFLFEYFSETQRNKGNFPGRFSGRQFSNSRSEMNVSTLELGDSALYLCASGDGAYEQYFGPGTRLTVT.

The chain recombines TRBV4-1 with TRBJ2-7; D perhaps matches TRBD2 (6 bases). Germline loops: CDR1 MGHRA, CDR2 YSYEKL. The CDR3 has 15 residues. The ends were cut back, 0 bases at V and 6 bases at J, with 15 bases in the middle. This CDR3 is CASSQDDGLGGEQYF. CDR3 coding DNA: TGCGCCAGCAGCCAAGATGACGGATTGGGGGGCGAGCAGTACTTC.

The chain employs TRBV6-5 and TRBJ1-1, with 7 bases matching TRBD1. V shed 2 bases and J 1 base; nucleotides not matched to a gene: 7. Germline V gene sequence: CDR1 MNHEY, CDR2 SVGAGI. CDR3 length: 16 residues. The CDR3: CASSYRGDSENTEAFF. Here the CDR3 DNA reads TGTGCCAGCAGTTACCGGGGGGACAGCGAGAACACTGAAGCTTTCTTT.

V and J are TRBV11-2 and TRBJ2-1; TRBD1 might be the D (5 bases). CDR3 size: 15 residues. Trimming cost V 2 bases and J 5 bases, with 13 bases left between them. CDR1 is SGHAT and CDR2 is FQNNGV in the germline V gene. DNA of the CDR3: TGTGCCAGCAGCTTAAGGCACAGGACCGACAATGAGCAGTTCTTC. Translation gives CASSLRHRTDNEQFF.

This clone was seen once. The chain couples TRBV15 to TRBJ2-2, with D maybe TRBD2 (6 bases). Trimming took off 7 bases at V and 7 bases at J, with 16 bases between the two ends. Germline values: CDR1 LNHNV, CDR2 YYDKDF (reference sequence). CDR3 size: 14 residues. The CDR3 nucleotides are TGTGCCACCATCCCCGGGGGAGGTGACGGGGAGCTGTTTTTT. Its translation is CATIPGGGDGELFF.

In regard to this clone: At one of its ends the junction is not consistent with the germline gene, which may arise from a read error. This chain uses TRBV13 with TRBJ1-1, with D hard to call. CDR3 length: 18 residues. Germline V gene data show CDR1 as PRHDT and CDR2 as FYEKMQ (reference sequence). The CDR3 bases are TGTGCCAGCAGCCTAGGTGTTTTCGGGTCGTTCGGGGACACTGAAGCTTTCTTT. As protein: CASSLGVFGSFGDTEAFF.

V gene TRBV28 combines with J gene TRBJ1-5; 7 positions match TRBD1. V dropped 6 bases and J dropped 0; count of bases not matched to a gene: 5. Germline values: CDR1 MDHEN, CDR2 SYDVKM. This CDR3 has 15 residues. CDR3 in DNA: TGTGCCAGCAGCATCGACAGGGCTAGCAATCAGCCCCAGCATTTT. This gives the protein CASSIDRASNQPQHF.

The V gene is TRBV29-1, the J gene TRBJ2-3; TRBD2 aligns across 11 bases. V shed 3 bases, J shed 0 bases, and the junction held 8 bases outside the gene matches. Germline V gene sequence: CDR1 SQVTM, CDR2 ANQGSEA. CDR3 length: 17 residues. CDR3 sequence reads: CSVEVAGGPLSTDTQYF. For the CDR3, the DNA is TGCAGCGTTGAGGTAGCGGGAGGGCCTCTGAGCACAGATACGCAGTATTTT.

With regard to this clone: A read error may account for a junction end that differs from germline. The V and J genes are TRBV5-6 and TRBJ2-7, with D perhaps matching TRBD1 or TRBD2 (6 bases each). Germline CDR1 is SGHDT and CDR2 is YYEEEE. The CDR3 is 12 amino acids. Here the CDR3 DNA reads TGTGCCAGCAGCTTGGTGGAGGGGGGCCCCGAATTC. It encodes CASSLVEGGPEF.

The V gene is TRBV29-1, the J gene TRBJ2-5, with D possibly matching TRBD1 (6 bases). From germline, CDR1 is SQVTM and CDR2 ANQGSEA. The CDR3 contains 15 residues. V was pared by 4 bases and J by 5 bases, with 20 bases between. The CDR3 nucleotides are TGCAGCGTTGGATCTGGTGGACAGATCGGGGAGACCCAGTACTTC. Translation: CSVGSGGQIGETQYF.

For the CDR3, the DNA is TGTGCCAGCAGTCTCACTAGTGAGGGGACCTACAATGAGCAGTTCTTC. Translating it yields CASSLTSEGTYNEQFF. The V gene is TRBV28, the J gene TRBJ2-1; the D gene could be TRBD1 or TRBD2 (5 bases each). CDR1 is MDHEN, CDR2 SYDVKM, per germline. The CDR3 is 16 residues long. Trimming cost V 5 bases and J 2 bases, with 16 bases left between them.

This chain joins TRBV6-5 and TRBJ2-3; TRBD2 might be the D (5 bases). The CDR3 has 16 residues. The V gene lost 0 bases and the J gene lost 2 bases, with 12 bases spanning the gap. Germline CDR1 is MNHEY and CDR2 is SVGAGI. In DNA form, the CDR3 reads TGTGCCAGCAGTTACTCTGGATCGGGGATCACAGATACGCAGTATTTT. Its translation is CASSYSGSGITDTQYF.

V usage is TRBV9 and J usage is TRBJ2-3; 7 nucleotides align to TRBD2. Trimming took 2 bases from V and 1 from J; bases not matched to a gene: 10. The CDR3 contains 17 residues. Germline loops: CDR1 SGDLS, CDR2 YYNGEE. The CDR3 protein is CASSVQGGRDGTDTQYF. CDR3 nucleotides: TGTGCCAGCAGCGTCCAGGGCGGGAGAGATGGCACAGATACGCAGTATTTT.

The V and J genes are TRBV27 and TRBJ2-7; 8 bases are shared with TRBD1. With V trimmed by 3 bases and J by 4 bases, 2 bases remained unmatched. Germline CDR1 reads MNHEY; CDR2 reads SMNVEV (reference sequence). CDR3 length: 13 residues. In DNA, the CDR3 is TGTGCCAGCAGTTTTGACAGGGGTTACGAGCAGTACTTC. This sequence encodes CASSFDRGYEQYF.

V is TRBV5-4 and J is TRBJ2-7; the D gene is possibly TRBD1 (5 bases). The V end was cut by 4 bases, the J end by 3 bases, with 11 bases between. CDR1 SGHNT and CDR2 YYREEE come from the germline V gene (reference sequence). The CDR3 runs to 13 residues. CDR3 sequence (DNA): TGTGCCAGCAGCCAGGACATTATCTACGAGCAGTACTTC. Protein product: CASSQDIIYEQYF.

The genes are TRBV25-1 and TRBJ1-2; D remains unclear. The V and J ends lost 6 bases and 8 bases respectively, with 10 bases between them. CDR1 MGHDK and CDR2 SYGVNS come from the germline V gene. CDR3 length: 11 residues. The CDR3 nucleotides are TGTGCCAGCAGGGGGATCGGGGGCTACACCTTC. Its translation: CASRGIGGYTF.

This chain links TRBV27 with TRBJ1-3, with 8 positions matching TRBD1. The germline V gene has CDR1 MNHEY and CDR2 SMNVEV (reference sequence). With V trimmed by 3 bases and J by 6 bases, 7 bases remained unmatched. The CDR3 runs 15 residues. The CDR3 region has the DNA TGTGCCAGCAGTTTCGGGCAGGGGGCAAAAAACACCATATATTTT. Translated: CASSFGQGAKNTIYF.

V is TRBV6-5 and J is TRBJ1-5, with 11 bases fitting TRBD1. The CDR3 contains 14 residues. The ends lost 9 bases at V and 4 bases at J; junction bases unmatched: 5. CDR1 is MNHEY and CDR2 is SVGAGI in the germline V gene. CDR3 coding DNA: TGTGCCAGTTGGACAGGGGGCATGAATCAGCCCCAGCATTTT. Translating gives CASWTGGMNQPQHF.

This clone was recorded a few times. The chain links TRBV5-6 to TRBJ2-4; possibly TRBD2 for D (6 bases). The V and J ends lost 0 bases and 9 bases respectively, with 10 bases between them. This CDR3 comprises 13 residues. Germline CDR1 SGHDT, CDR2 YYEEEE. CDR3 nucleotides: TGTGCCAGCAGCTTGGGACTAGGAGGCATTCAGTACTTC. This sequence encodes CASSLGLGGIQYF.

The J gene is TRBJ2-7, the V gene TRBV7-8; a weak D match, TRBD2 (6 bases). Germline values: CDR1 SGHVS, CDR2 FQNEAQ. With 2 bases removed from V and 3 bases from J, the gap between germline ends came to 26 bases. The CDR3 is made up of 19 amino acids. The CDR3 region is CASSLYVGFSAGEVYEQYF. In DNA form, the CDR3 reads TGTGCCAGCAGCTTATACGTGGGTTTCTCAGCGGGTGAGGTCTACGAGCAGTACTTC.

The chain uses TRBV5-6 and TRBJ2-7; TRBD2 might be the D (6 bases). This CDR3 is built from 14 residues. The V gene's germline CDR1 is SGHDT and CDR2 YYEEEE. V was cut by 5 bases and J by 3 bases, with 15 bases left in between. Written as DNA, the CDR3 is TGTGCCAGCAGTCTGGGACTCCAGATCTACGAGCAGTACTTC. Its protein product is CASSLGLQIYEQYF.

The chain recombines TRBV7-6 with TRBJ2-7, with 9 bases aligning to TRBD1. The CDR3 contains 15 residues. Germline trimming cut 5 bases from V and 3 bases from J; bases unmatched to any gene: 8. Germline V gives CDR1 SGHVS, CDR2 FNYEAQ. CDR3 coding DNA: TGTGCCAGCAGCATTAGACAGGGGGGGGTCTACGAGCAGTACTTC. Its protein is CASSIRQGGVYEQYF.

This rearrangement joins TRBV9 to TRBJ2-2, with 8 bases lining up with TRBD1. The CDR3 contains 15 residues. CDR1 and CDR2 (germline): SGDLS, YYNGEE. The V segment lost 3 bases and the J segment 1 base; nucleotides outside the gene matches: 2. The CDR3: CASSAQGGNTGELFF. As DNA, the CDR3 is TGTGCCAGCAGCGCACAGGGGGGGAACACCGGGGAGCTGTTTTTT.

The table lists this clone with a count of one. The genes are TRBV15 and TRBJ2-2, with D perhaps given as TRBD1 or TRBD2 (6 bases each). V was cut by 9 bases and J by 10 bases, with 15 bases left in between. CDR3 length equals 12 residues. CDR1 is LNHNV and CDR2 is YYDKDF in the germline V gene (reference sequence). The CDR3 bases are TGTGCCACGCGCATGGGGGGCGAGGAGCTGTTTTTT. This translates into CATRMGGEELFF.